Listed below are T cell receptor beta chains from one sample, sequenced in a study of spatial heterogeneity in lung cancer. TCRdb recomputed calls from the 5' RACE reads with MiXCR, one row per CDR3 protein. The sample yields some 15,000 distinct CDR3 sequences, under 8% seen once. Material: lung tumor tissue, obtained at surgery. Receptors originate from a male donor with early-stage non-small cell lung cancer. Both conserved end residues are part of each CDR3. A D gene is named only where the DNA matches it firmly. Size values are once, few and many counts, or a class for expanded clones, and some rows have none.

TRBV14,TRBJ1-6,TRBD1,few,CASSQMGQGNSPLHF,TGTGCCAGCAGCCAAATGGGACAGGGGAATTCACCCCTCCACTTT
TRBV29-1,TRBJ2-3,NA,few,CSVDGGTDTQYF,TGCAGCGTTGATGGGGGCACAGATACGCAGTATTTT
TRBV6-5,TRBJ2-2,NA,NA,CASSYRRRRSDTGELFF,TGTGCCAGCAGTTACCGCAGGAGGAGGTCGGACACCGGGGAGCTGTTTTTT
TRBV7-2,TRBJ1-5,NA,many,CASSLAIPQPQHF,TGTGCCAGCAGCTTAGCTATCCCCCAGCCCCAGCATTTT
TRBV6-6,TRBJ1-1,NA,NA,CASSYSSLILNTEAFF,TGTGCCAGCAGTTACTCGTCTTTAATTCTGAACACTGAAGCTTTCTTT
TRBV15,TRBJ2-2,TRBD1,many,CATSSKGDRAGELFF,TGTGCCACCAGCTCCAAAGGAGACAGGGCCGGGGAGCTGTTTTTT
TRBV11-2,TRBJ2-1,NA,many,CASSLGSRYEQFF,TGTGCCAGCAGCTTAGGGAGCCGGTATGAGCAGTTCTTC
TRBV7-2,TRBJ2-2,TRBD2,few,CASSPRRGLAGGGTGELFF,TGTGCCAGCAGCCCCCGCCGGGGACTAGCGGGAGGGGGAACCGGGGAGCTGTTTTTT
TRBV5-5,TRBJ1-6,NA,medium-sized,CASSLTTGYSPLHF,TGTGCCAGCAGCTTGACCACAGGGTATTCACCCCTCCACTTT
TRBV6-1,TRBJ2-3,NA,few,CASSENLMDTQYF,TGTGCCAGCAGTGAAAATCTCATGGATACGCAGTATTTT
TRBV6-1,TRBJ2-1,TRBD1,many,CASGTGIAREQFF,TGTGCCAGCGGGACAGGGATAGCGCGGGAGCAGTTCTTC
TRBV20-1,TRBJ2-3,TRBD2,NA,CSAREVTTDTQYF,TGCAGTGCCCGGGAGGTGACCACAGATACGCAGTATTTT
TRBV25-1,TRBJ2-1,TRBD2,many,CASSESGRTYNEQFF,TGTGCCAGCAGTGAAAGCGGGAGGACCTACAATGAGCAGTTCTTC
TRBV11-2,TRBJ2-1,NA,few,CASSLADPGQRYPYNEQFF,TGTGCCAGCAGCTTAGCTGACCCGGGACAACGATACCCCTACAATGAGCAGTTCTTC
TRBV7-2,TRBJ2-1,NA,few,CASSYYNEQFF,TGTGCCAGCAGCTATTACAATGAGCAGTTCTTC
TRBV20-1,TRBJ2-5,NA,many,CSARRTVQETQYF,TGCAGTGCTAGAAGGACAGTCCAAGAGACCCAGTACTTC
TRBV7-9,TRBJ2-1,TRBD2,few,CASSSFGLAGENEQFF,TGTGCCAGCAGCTCATTCGGGTTAGCGGGTGAGAATGAGCAGTTCTTC
TRBV19,TRBJ2-2,NA,medium-sized,CASSKIATGELFF,TGTGCCAGTAGTAAGATAGCCACCGGGGAGCTGTTTTTT
TRBV5-5,TRBJ1-2,TRBD1,many,CASSFLDRGGFGYTF,TGTGCCAGCAGCTTTCTGGACAGGGGAGGCTTTGGCTACACCTTC
TRBV6-5,TRBJ2-3,NA,many,CASSYSVEGPDTQYF,TGTGCCAGCAGTTACTCAGTGGAAGGGCCAGATACGCAGTATTTT
TRBV7-2,TRBJ2-1,NA,many,CASSTQKNEQFF,TGTGCCAGCAGCACCCAAAAGAATGAGCAGTTCTTC
TRBV20-1,TRBJ2-5,TRBD2,NA,CSASRAGRQETQYF,TGCAGTGCTTCTCGAGCGGGGAGACAAGAGACCCAGTACTTC
TRBV5-4,TRBJ2-3,TRBD1,NA,CASSLGTGGRTDTQYF,TGTGCCAGCAGCTTGGGGACAGGGGGCAGGACAGATACGCAGTATTTT
TRBV27,TRBJ2-2,NA,NA,CASSFDTLHLAGELFF,TGTGCCAGCAGTTTCGACACCCTCCACTTGGCCGGGGAGCTGTTTTTT
TRBV9,TRBJ2-2,NA,many,CASSVGKDTGELFF,TGTGCCAGCAGCGTAGGGAAGGACACCGGGGAGCTGTTTTTT
TRBV20-1,TRBJ2-1,TRBD2,many,CSAPGIAGVGNNEQFF,TGCAGTGCCCCCGGGATAGCGGGAGTTGGTAACAATGAGCAGTTCTTC
TRBV7-2,TRBJ2-7,NA,few,CASSLNLGEQYF,TGTGCCAGCAGCTTAAACCTGGGCGAGCAGTACTTC
TRBV3-1,TRBJ2-1,TRBD2,NA,CSSSQDPGTTSNEQFF,TGTTCCAGCAGCCAAGATCCAGGGACTACCTCCAATGAGCAGTTCTTC
TRBV7-2,TRBJ2-2,NA,many,CASSLEGLVGELFF,TGTGCCAGCAGCTTAGAGGGGTTAGTCGGGGAGCTGTTTTTT
TRBV6-2/TRBV6-3,TRBJ1-4,NA,NA,CASQLRGLNEKLFF,TGTGCCAGCCAGCTTCGGGGCCTTAATGAAAAACTGTTTTTT
TRBV20-1,TRBJ2-7,NA,many,CSATDGGPLFYEQYF,TGCAGTGCTACCGATGGGGGTCCTCTCTTCTACGAGCAGTACTTC
TRBV7-2,TRBJ2-2,TRBD1,NA,CASRPTGGNTGELFF,TGTGCCAGCAGACCGACAGGGGGGAACACCGGGGAGCTGTTTTTT
TRBV7-6,TRBJ1-2,NA,many,CASSPNRAGDGYTF,TGTGCCAGCAGCCCAAACAGGGCAGGAGATGGCTACACCTTC
TRBV5-1,TRBJ1-4,NA,NA,CASRFSLATNEKLFF,TGCGCCAGCAGGTTCTCGTTGGCAACTAATGAAAAACTGTTTTTT
TRBV7-9,TRBJ2-5,NA,NA,CASSAQQGRGETQYF,TGTGCCAGCAGCGCCCAGCAGGGGCGCGGGGAGACCCAGTACTTC
TRBV27,TRBJ2-2,TRBD1,NA,CASSWDRGNTGELFF,TGTGCCAGCAGTTGGGACAGGGGAAACACCGGGGAGCTGTTTTTT
TRBV9,TRBJ2-2,TRBD2,many,CASSAIHPGLADTNTGELFF,TGTGCCAGCAGCGCAATACATCCGGGACTAGCAGACACGAACACCGGGGAGCTGTTTTTT
TRBV7-3,TRBJ2-2,TRBD1,many,CASSSVGQGARRNTGELFF,TGTGCCAGCAGCTCCGTAGGACAGGGGGCGCGAAGGAACACCGGGGAGCTGTTTTTT
TRBV30,TRBJ1-5,TRBD1,few,CAWSTQGNQPQHF,TGTGCCTGGAGTACACAGGGGAATCAGCCCCAGCATTTT
TRBV27,TRBJ2-3,NA,few,CATRGDTQYF,TGTGCCACCAGAGGAGATACGCAGTATTTT
TRBV6-1,TRBJ1-1,NA,medium-sized,CASSSTDRWNTEAFF,TGTGCCAGCAGCTCGACTGACAGGTGGAACACTGAAGCTTTCTTT
TRBV7-2,TRBJ2-1,NA,many,CASSLAQHLQSEQFF,TGTGCCAGCAGCTTAGCGCAACACCTCCAGAGTGAGCAGTTCTTC